This paragraph covers one T cell receptor beta chain sequence. This clonotype was observed many times. No antigen is known for it. No per-base quality is available; no much larger clone lies one base away. Explained via the paper, the time point label denotes: sample taken at primary tumor resection. For TCR sequencing, whole RNA was extracted from tumor and nontumor lung tissue, or from cryopreserved PBMC samples, and no cell sorting was done. Donors were 72 patients with early-stage, untreated non-small cell lung cancer from the lung TRACERx cohort. Patients were selected for TCR sequencing only if sufficient RNA was available from at least two tumor regions. Libraries were made using 5' RACE. The data were produced on a NextSeq 500. In the TCR library protocol, a unique molecular identifier was attached to each TCR cDNA molecule so that PCR and sequencing errors could be corrected. In the paper's pipeline: Decombinator tools were used for TCR identification, UMI-based error correction and CDR3 extraction. Expanded TCRs were defined as those above a frequency of 2 per 1,000, corresponding to the top 1% of the tumor frequency distribution. Rényi diversity was computed with the R vegan package after subsampling each repertoire 100 times to 5,000 TCRs. CDR3 similarity networks were built from amino acid triplet string-kernel similarity, with CDR3s being connected when pairwise similarity was above 0.82. The public reads were run again by TCRdb, first through fastp at Q25 and then through MiXCR, and only productive beta chains were kept. Each entry is one CDR3 protein sequence, shown with its most common DNA and genes. The V and J calls follow TCRdb's processing rather than the paper's. This sample has a few thousand distinct CDR3 sequences in its table, and more than 30% of those were observed once. The ten largest clones take up less than 70% of the sample.

The CDR3 measures 14 amino acids from cysteine to phenylalanine. The CDR3 DNA has 42 bases and is translated from base 1. The trim is 0 bases for V and 4 bases for J, with a gap of 10 bases between the germline ends. CDR1 and CDR2 are drawn from the germline V gene (reference sequence): SGHNT, YYREEE. These data originate in a study of spatial heterogeneity in lung cancer (dated by TCRdb to about 2019). As for the study more broadly: Beta-chain transcripts were consistently detected in greater numbers than alpha-chain transcripts, which likely reflected higher beta-chain transcript abundance. In the raw uncorrected reads, each unique combination of TCR and UMI appeared more than ten times on average. TCR alpha and beta repertoires were quantitatively compared across multiple tumor regions, matched nontumor lung and blood in non-small cell lung cancer. TCR repertoire features were related to nonsynonymous mutation counts determined by whole-exome sequencing of tumor tissue. At surgery, 220 tumor regions, almost 65 matched nontumor lung samples and 56 PBMC samples were TCR-sequenced for both alpha and beta chains.

The research as a whole found: Confirming at a functional level the hypothesis that regional TCRs recognize regional mutations was considered to require additional single-cell paired TCR alpha and beta sequencing. Ubiquitous expanded tumor TCRs were found in blood more often at tumor resection than at routine follow-up.

The source is a male donor with early-stage non-small cell lung cancer. The sample was PBMCs, taken at surgery. Recombination linked TRBV5-4 to TRBJ2-5, and possibly TRBD1, on 5 matching bases. The DNA sequence is TGTGCCAGCAGCTTGGGCAGGGAACGAGAGACCCAGTACTTC. This sequence encodes CASSLGRERETQYF.